Presented here are 27 T cell receptor beta chains from one specimen sequenced in a study of identical twins. TCRdb reprocessed the 5' RACE reads with MiXCR, giving one entry per CDR3 protein. The sample has roughly 1,500,000 distinct CDR3 sequences, around 29% seen once. Sequencing input: cord blood. These receptor sequences come from a newborn girl in good health.

The chain has TRBV5-1 and TRBJ2-5; no firm D call. The V and J ends lost 0 bases and 2 bases respectively, with 8 bases between them. The germline CDR1 and CDR2 sequences are SGHRS and YFSETQ. This CDR3 contains 14 residues. CDR3 in DNA: TGCGCCAGCAGCTTGGGGTTCCCACAAGAGACCCAGTACTTC. This sequence encodes CASSLGFPQETQYF.

This clonotype was seen only once. V usage is TRBV18 and J usage is TRBJ2-3; D call uncertain. There are 14 residues in the CDR3. Looked up from germline, CDR1 is KGHSH and CDR2 is LQKENI. V was clipped by 3 bases and J by 6 bases, with 13 bases between them. The CDR3 loop reads CASSPAVSSDTQYF. CDR3 DNA sequence: TGTGCCAGCTCACCTGCGGTCTCGTCGGATACGCAGTATTTT.

This clonotype turned up a few times. The V call is TRBV20-1, the J call TRBJ2-7; the D gene is possibly TRBD1 (5 bases). Looked up from germline, CDR1 is DFQATT and CDR2 is SNEGSKA (reference sequence). V dropped 3 bases and J dropped 6 bases, with 12 bases sitting between them. The CDR3 is 12 amino acids. CDR3 residues: CSARPQGGEQYF. Written as DNA, the CDR3 is TGCAGTGCTAGGCCGCAGGGTGGCGAGCAGTACTTC.

The chain combines TRBV20-1 with TRBJ2-7; 7 bases fit TRBD2. J was trimmed by 0 bases and V by 3 bases; bases with no gene match: 5. Germline V gene data show CDR1 as DFQATT and CDR2 as SNEGSKA (reference sequence). The CDR3 extends over 14 amino acids. CDR3 protein: CSASRSGVSYEQYF. The CDR3 DNA reads as TGCAGTGCTAGTAGGAGCGGGGTCTCCTACGAGCAGTACTTC.

The V and J genes are TRBV27 and TRBJ2-1; tentatively, D is TRBD2 (5 bases). Germline V gene lookup returns CDR1 MNHEY and CDR2 SMNVEV (reference sequence). The CDR3 length is 14 residues. The germline V and J ends were trimmed by 1 base and 7 bases, with 11 bases remaining between them. The CDR3 loop is CASSLYEGWNEQFF. Here the CDR3 DNA reads TGTGCCAGCAGTTTATACGAGGGTTGGAATGAGCAGTTCTTC.

V usage is TRBV18 and J usage is TRBJ2-1; D is unresolved. Germline assignment: CDR1 KGHSH and CDR2 LQKENI. V lost 3 bases and J lost 3, with 6 bases in between. The CDR3 is made up of 13 amino acids. The CDR3 sequence is CASSPSDYNEQFF. In DNA, the CDR3 is TGTGCCAGCTCACCCTCGGACTACAATGAGCAGTTCTTC.

V gene TRBV27 combines with J gene TRBJ2-1; maybe TRBD2 (6 bases). V gave up 2 bases and J gave up 8 bases, with 16 bases separating them. The CDR3 is made up of 15 amino acids. CDR1 and CDR2 from the germline V gene are MNHEY and SMNVEV (reference sequence). The CDR3 DNA sequence: TGTGCCAGCAGTTTACGACTAGGAGGGCCTCATGAGCAGTTCTTC. Protein product: CASSLRLGGPHEQFF.

This clonotype was seen only once. The junction and the germline gene differ at one end; a read error may be behind it. V usage is TRBV4-2 and J usage is TRBJ2-3; D not certain. Germline loops: CDR1 LGHNA, CDR2 YNFKEQ. The CDR3 contains 13 residues. CDR3 region: CASSPPGTDPQYF. CDR3 coding DNA: TGTGCCAGCAGCCCTCCCGGCACAGATCCGCAGTATTTT.

This clonotype was counted a few times. The gene calls are TRBV6-6 and TRBJ1-1; TRBD1 is a possible D gene (5 bases). Germline V gives CDR1 MNHNY, CDR2 SVGAGI (reference sequence). Trimming pared 7 bases from V and 1 base from J, leaving 19 bases between. This CDR3 spans 16 amino acids. CDR3 sequence: CASTIPGGTANTEAFF. CDR3 bases: TGTGCCAGCACCATACCGGGAGGGACGGCGAACACTGAAGCTTTCTTT.

The gene calls are TRBV10-3 and TRBJ2-7, with 9 bases lining up with TRBD2. Germline V gene lookup returns CDR1 ENHRY and CDR2 SYGVKD. The V segment lost 3 bases and the J segment 4 bases; nucleotides outside the gene matches: 13. The CDR3 covers 17 residues. CDR3 DNA: TGTGCCATCAGTGATGTCGTGGGGGTTAGCGGGGGATACGAGCAGTACTTC. Translation gives CAISDVVGVSGGYEQYF.

Notes on this clonotype: No conserved phenylalanine or tryptophan ends this CDR3, so it is likely a read error. The rearrangement links TRBV29-1 to TRBJ2-1; 8 bases agree with TRBD1. The CDR3 length is 16 residues. The V gene end was trimmed by 4 bases and the J gene end by 6 bases; junction bases not matched to a gene: 14. CDR1 is SQVTM, CDR2 ANQGSEA, per germline. The CDR3 reads CSVVLAFTGTGNEQFS. In nucleotides, the CDR3 is TGCAGCGTTGTTCTCGCTTTCACCGGGACAGGCAATGAGCAGTTCTCC.

This clonotype was counted a few times. At one of its ends the junction is not consistent with the germline gene, which may arise from a read error. The rearrangement joins TRBV7-9 to TRBJ2-5, with TRBD2 identical over 12 bases. This CDR3 is built from 16 residues. From germline, CDR1 is SEHNR and CDR2 FQNEAQ (reference sequence). DNA for the CDR3: TGTGCCAGCACCTTAATGGGACTAGCGGGCCAAGAGACCCAGTACTTC. This gives the protein CASTLMGLAGQETQYF.

V usage is TRBV12-5 and J usage is TRBJ2-2; D might be TRBD2 (6 bases). The CDR3 loop spans 18 amino acids. The germline V gene has CDR1 LGHNT and CDR2 FRNRAP. V dropped 3 bases and J dropped 1 base, with 18 bases sitting between them. CDR3 sequence: CASGLNPSGTWNTGELFF. The CDR3 nucleotides read TGTGCTAGTGGTTTAAACCCCTCCGGGACTTGGAACACCGGGGAGCTGTTTTTT.

This chain connects TRBV7-2 to TRBJ2-3, with D tentatively TRBD1 (5 bases). Trimming cost V 5 bases and J 2 bases, with 14 bases left between them. The CDR3 sequence is 15 residues long. Germline CDR1 reads SGHTA; CDR2 reads FQGNSA. The DNA for the CDR3 is TGTGCCAGCAGCACGAGACAGCGAAACACAGATACGCAGTATTTT. Encoded protein: CASSTRQRNTDTQYF.

This chain uses TRBV3-1 with TRBJ1-2; D gene unclear. The CDR3 has 13 amino acids. Looked up from germline, CDR1 is LGHDT and CDR2 is YNNKEL (reference sequence). The V and J ends lost 1 base and 3 bases respectively, with 6 bases between them. The CDR3 DNA follows: TGTGCCAGCAGCCAAGGAAATCACTATGGCTACACCTTC. Protein sequence: CASSQGNHYGYTF.

V is TRBV7-2 and J is TRBJ2-3; no definite D call. This CDR3 has 16 residues. V lost 1 base, J lost 2 bases, and 13 bases lay in between. In germline, CDR1 is SGHTA, CDR2 FQGNSA. CDR3 nucleotide sequence: TGTGCCAGCAGCTTAGATTCGTCTTCCTACACAGATACGCAGTATTTT. Translating gives CASSLDSSSYTDTQYF.

A few counts support this clonotype. The V call is TRBV2, the J call TRBJ2-7, with a weak D call TRBD1 (6 bases). The CDR3 runs to 15 residues. Germline CDR1 is SNHLY and CDR2 is FYNNEI. V shed 6 bases and J shed 2 bases, with 17 bases lying between them. DNA of the CDR3: TGTGCCAGCAGGTCCCGGCAGGGGATTCCCTACGAGCAGTACTTC. It codes for CASRSRQGIPYEQYF.

The genes are TRBV5-1 and TRBJ2-1; D possibly corresponds to TRBD2 (5 bases). The V gene lost 1 base and the J gene lost 13 bases, with 18 bases spanning the gap. Germline CDR1 and CDR2: SGHRS and YFSETQ. This CDR3 is built from 14 residues. CDR3 sequence reads: CASSLIRCWETQFF. The CDR3 DNA reads TGCGCCAGCAGCTTGATTAGGTGTTGGGAGACCCAGTTCTTC.

A few counts support this clonotype. The chain carries TRBV5-1 and TRBJ2-3; 9 nucleotides line up with TRBD2. With 1 base clipped from V and 2 bases from J, the junction kept 5 bases outside the gene matches. Germline loops: CDR1 SGHRS, CDR2 YFSETQ. The CDR3 covers 16 residues. The CDR3 DNA reads as TGCGCCAGCAGCTTGTGGGCTAGCGGGGACACAGATACGCAGTATTTT. This codes for CASSLWASGDTDTQYF.

Of note for this clonotype: Possible read error: a much larger clone is one base away. V usage is TRBV27 and J usage is TRBJ1-2; 7 nucleotides agree with TRBD1. The CDR3 length is 14 residues. Looked up from germline, CDR1 is MNHEY and CDR2 is SMNVEV (reference sequence). In DNA, the CDR3 is TGTGCCAACAGTTTGTCCGGGACAGTCTATGGCTACACCTTC. Its translation is CANSLSGTVYGYTF.

There are a few counts of this clonotype. The chain carries TRBV2 and TRBJ2-7; 10 bases are a match to TRBD1. The CDR3 runs to 18 residues. Per the germline V gene, CDR1 is SNHLY and CDR2 is FYNNEI. Unmatched junction bases numbered 15, after V lost 3 bases and J lost 4 bases. CDR3 DNA sequence: TGTGCCAGCAGTGAGGGACAGGGGATTAGGGTCCCCTTTTACGAGCAGTACTTC. Its translation is CASSEGQGIRVPFYEQYF.

The genes are TRBV6-1 and TRBJ2-7, with TRBD1 matching 8 bases. The end of the DNA fits TRBJ2-4 better, so the J call may be wrong. The CDR3 is made up of 15 amino acids. Germline assignment: CDR1 MNHNS and CDR2 SASEGT. This CDR3 reads CASSGSGTGVNIQYF. CDR3 in DNA: TGTGCCAGCAGTGGGTCCGGGACAGGTGTGAACATTCAGTACTTC.

The CDR3 region has the DNA TGTGCCAGCAGCGGGAGGGGGGGTACAAGCTCCTACAATGAGCAGTACTTC. Translated, it gives CASSGRGGTSSYNEQYF. V usage is TRBV9 and J usage is TRBJ2-7, with a weak D call TRBD2 (7 bases). The germline gives CDR1 SGDLS, CDR2 YYNGEE. The V gene lost 3 bases and the J gene lost 7 bases, with 26 bases spanning the gap. This CDR3 contains 17 residues.

Note on this clonotype: The conserved closing phenylalanine or tryptophan is absent in this CDR3, likely reflecting a read error. No DNA is shown, since the ends of the CDR3 on it are uncertain; the CDR3 is the one TCRdb lists. The rearrangement links TRBV12-3 or TRBV12-4 to TRBJ2-3. The CDR3 is 13 amino acids long, termini counted. The CDR3 protein is CASSLSSADTQYS.

This clonotype has a handful of counts. The gene calls are TRBV9 and TRBJ2-7, with 7 bases fitting TRBD2. J gave up 1 base and V 0 bases, and 4 bases lay outside the gene matches. Looked up from germline, CDR1 is SGDLS and CDR2 is YYNGEE. This CDR3 has 15 amino acids. Here the CDR3 reads CASSVGGGGSYEQYF. The CDR3, as DNA: TGTGCCAGCAGCGTAGGAGGCGGGGGTTCCTACGAGCAGTACTTC. The complete variable domain, with remaining parts taken from reference TRBV9 and TRBJ2-7, reads DSGVTQTPKHLITATGQRVTLRCSPRSGDLSVYWYQQSLDQGLQFLIQYYNGEERAKGNILERFSAQQFPDLHSELNLSSLELGDSALYFCASSVGGGGSYEQYFGPGTRLTVT.

V usage is TRBV15 and J usage is TRBJ2-5, with D hard to call. The length of the CDR3 is 12 residues. Per the germline V gene, CDR1 is LNHNV and CDR2 is YYDKDF (reference sequence). Trimming stripped 1 base from V and 5 bases from J, with 5 bases between. In DNA, the CDR3 is TGTGCCACCAGCAGAGCTCGGGAGACCCAGTACTTC. It translates to CATSRARETQYF. Filled out from reference TRBV15 and TRBJ2-5, the complete variable domain reads DAMVIQNPRYQVTQFGKPVTLSCSQTLNHNVMYWYQQKSSQAPKLLFHYYDKDFNNEADTPDNFQSRRPNTSFCFLDIRSPGLGDTAMYLCATSRARETQYFGPGTRLLVL.

The rearrangement joins TRBV6-2 or TRBV6-3 to TRBJ2-3; TRBD1 agrees at 9 bases. In germline, CDR1 is MNHEY, CDR2 SVGEGT. J lost 3 bases, V lost 8 bases, and 3 bases had no gene match. This CDR3 is 13 amino acids long. CDR3 nucleotides: TGTGCCAGCCGGGACAGGGAGACAGATACGCAGTATTTT. Its protein product is CASRDRETDTQYF.